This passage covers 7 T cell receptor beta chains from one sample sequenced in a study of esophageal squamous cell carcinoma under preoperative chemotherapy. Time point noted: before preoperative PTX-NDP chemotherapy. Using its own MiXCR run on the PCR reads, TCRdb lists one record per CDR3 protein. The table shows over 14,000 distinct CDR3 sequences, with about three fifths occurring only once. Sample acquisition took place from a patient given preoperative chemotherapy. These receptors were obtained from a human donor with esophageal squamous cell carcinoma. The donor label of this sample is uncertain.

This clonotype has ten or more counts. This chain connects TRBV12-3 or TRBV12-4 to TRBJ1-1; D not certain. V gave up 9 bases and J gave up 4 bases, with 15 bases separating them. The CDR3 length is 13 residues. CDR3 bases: TGTGCCAGTGCAACTCCGGAGACCACTGAAGCTTTCTTT. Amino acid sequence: CASATPETTEAFF.

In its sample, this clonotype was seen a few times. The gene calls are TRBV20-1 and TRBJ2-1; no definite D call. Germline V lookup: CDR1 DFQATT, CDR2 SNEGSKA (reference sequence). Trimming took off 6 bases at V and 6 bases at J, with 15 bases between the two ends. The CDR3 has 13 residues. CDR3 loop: CSAHVPGGNEQFF. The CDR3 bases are TGCAGTGCCCACGTCCCAGGTGGCAATGAGCAGTTCTTC.

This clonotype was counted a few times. The CDR3 DNA is TGCGCCAGCAGCCAAGAAGGGTCTCTCACAGATACGCAGTATTTT. Translated, it gives CASSQEGSLTDTQYF. V is TRBV4-1 and J is TRBJ2-3; D gene uncertain. Per germline, CDR1 MGHRA and CDR2 YSYEKL. V shed 0 bases and J shed 2 bases, with 9 bases lying between them. The CDR3 totals 15 residues.

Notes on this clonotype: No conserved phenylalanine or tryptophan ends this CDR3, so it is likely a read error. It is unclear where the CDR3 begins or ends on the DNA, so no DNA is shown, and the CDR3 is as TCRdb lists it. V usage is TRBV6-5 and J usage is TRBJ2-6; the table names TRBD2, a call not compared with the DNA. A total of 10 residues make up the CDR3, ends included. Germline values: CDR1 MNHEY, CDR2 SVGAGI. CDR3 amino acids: CASSYSPSGR.

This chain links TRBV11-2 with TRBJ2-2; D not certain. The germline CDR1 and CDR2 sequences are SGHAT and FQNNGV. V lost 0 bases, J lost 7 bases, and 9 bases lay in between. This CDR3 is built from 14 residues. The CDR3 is CASSLDRNVGELFF. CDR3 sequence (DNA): TGTGCCAGCAGCTTAGATAGGAATGTCGGGGAGCTGTTTTTT.

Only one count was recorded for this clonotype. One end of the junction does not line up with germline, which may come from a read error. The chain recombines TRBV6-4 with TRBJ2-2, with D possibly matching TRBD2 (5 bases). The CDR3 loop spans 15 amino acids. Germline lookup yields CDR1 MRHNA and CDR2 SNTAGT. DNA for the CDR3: TGTGCCAGCAGTGATCCGGGTGTGAGCACCGGGGAGCTGTATTTT. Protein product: CASSDPGVSTGELYF.

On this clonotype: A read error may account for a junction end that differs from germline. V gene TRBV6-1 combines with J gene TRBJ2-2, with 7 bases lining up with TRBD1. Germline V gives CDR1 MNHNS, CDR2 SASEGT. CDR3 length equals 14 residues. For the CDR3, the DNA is TGTGCCAGCAGCCAGGGTCTCAACACAGGGGAGCAGTTTTTT. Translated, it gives CASSQGLNTGEQFF.